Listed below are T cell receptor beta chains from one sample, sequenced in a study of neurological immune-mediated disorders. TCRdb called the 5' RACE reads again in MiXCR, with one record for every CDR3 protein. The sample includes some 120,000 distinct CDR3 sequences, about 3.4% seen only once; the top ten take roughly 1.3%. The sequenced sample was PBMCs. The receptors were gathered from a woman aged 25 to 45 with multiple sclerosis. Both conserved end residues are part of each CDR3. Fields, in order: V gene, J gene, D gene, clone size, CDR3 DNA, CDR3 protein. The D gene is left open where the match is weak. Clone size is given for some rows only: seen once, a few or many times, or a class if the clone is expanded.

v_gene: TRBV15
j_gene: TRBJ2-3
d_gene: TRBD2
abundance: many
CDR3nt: TGTGCCACCAGCAGTAGCGGGTATAGCACAGATACGCAGTATTTT
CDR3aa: CATSSSGYSTDTQYF

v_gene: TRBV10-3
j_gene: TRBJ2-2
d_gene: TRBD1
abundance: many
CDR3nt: TGTGCCATCAGTGAGTCCACAGGGGGCACCGGGGAGCTGTTTTTT
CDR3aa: CAISESTGGTGELFF

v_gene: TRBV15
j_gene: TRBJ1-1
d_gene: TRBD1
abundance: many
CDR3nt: TGTGCCACCAGCAAAGACAGGGATGAAGCTTTCTTT
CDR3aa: CATSKDRDEAFF

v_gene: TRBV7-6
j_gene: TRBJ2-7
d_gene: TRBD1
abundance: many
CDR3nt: TGTGCCAGCAGTTCCGGGACAGACTACGAGCAGTACTTC
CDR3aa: CASSSGTDYEQYF

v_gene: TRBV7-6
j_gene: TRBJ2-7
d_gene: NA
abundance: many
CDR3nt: TGTGCCAGCAGCCCATCGACAGGCTCCTACGAGCAGTACTTC
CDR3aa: CASSPSTGSYEQYF

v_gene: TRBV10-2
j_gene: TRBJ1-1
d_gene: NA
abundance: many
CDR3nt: TGCGCCAGCAGTGAAGTGCCATGGGGCCGGCCGACTGAAGCTTTCTTT
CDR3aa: CASSEVPWGRPTEAFF

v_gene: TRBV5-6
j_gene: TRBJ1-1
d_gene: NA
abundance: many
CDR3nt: TGTGCCAGCAGCTGGATCGAGAACACTGAAGCTTTCTTT
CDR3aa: CASSWIENTEAFF

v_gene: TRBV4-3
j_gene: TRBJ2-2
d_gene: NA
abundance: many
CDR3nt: TGCGCCAGCAGCCAAGTCCGCGGGATGGATAGCACCGGGGAGCTGTTTTTT
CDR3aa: CASSQVRGMDSTGELFF

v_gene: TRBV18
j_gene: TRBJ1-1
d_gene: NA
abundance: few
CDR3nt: TGTGCCAGCTCACCATCACCGCGACAGATGAACACTGAAGCTTTCTTT
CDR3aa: CASSPSPRQMNTEAFF

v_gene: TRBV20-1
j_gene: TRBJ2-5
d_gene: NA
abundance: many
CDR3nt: TGCAGTGCTAGAGATGTGGGACTTCGCACCCAAGAGACCCAGTACTTC
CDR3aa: CSARDVGLRTQETQYF

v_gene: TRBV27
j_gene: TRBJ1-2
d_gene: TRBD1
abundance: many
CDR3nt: TGTGCCAGCAGTTTATCGAGGGGGCGCGGGGGCTACACCTTC
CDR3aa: CASSLSRGRGGYTF

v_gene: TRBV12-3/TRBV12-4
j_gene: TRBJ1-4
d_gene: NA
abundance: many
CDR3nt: TGTGCCAGCAGTTGGGTCTCAACTAATGAAAAACTGTTTTTT
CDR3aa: CASSWVSTNEKLFF

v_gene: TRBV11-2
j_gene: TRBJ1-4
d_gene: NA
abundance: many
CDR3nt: TGTGCCAGCAGCTTGAATGAAAAACTGTTTTTT
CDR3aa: CASSLNEKLFF

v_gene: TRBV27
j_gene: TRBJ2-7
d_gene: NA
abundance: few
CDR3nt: TGTGCCAGCAGTTCAAGGACCCTCGCGGGGGAGCAGTACTTC
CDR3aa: CASSSRTLAGEQYF

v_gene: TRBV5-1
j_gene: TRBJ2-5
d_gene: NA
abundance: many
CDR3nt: TGCGCCAGCAGCAAGGACAGCCCCCGGGAGACCCAGTACTTC
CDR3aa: CASSKDSPRETQYF

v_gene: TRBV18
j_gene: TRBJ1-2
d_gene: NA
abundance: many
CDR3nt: TGTGCCAGCTCACCACGACCCGGAGACTATGGCTACACCTTC
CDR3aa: CASSPRPGDYGYTF

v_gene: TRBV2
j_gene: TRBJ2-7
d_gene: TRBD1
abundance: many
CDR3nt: TGTGCCAGCAAAGAGGAGACAGGGATCTACGAGCAGTACTTC
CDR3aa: CASKEETGIYEQYF

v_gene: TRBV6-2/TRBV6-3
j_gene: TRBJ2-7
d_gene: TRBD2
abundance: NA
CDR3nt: TGTGCCAGCAAGTCGAGCGGGATGCTCGAGCAGTACTTC
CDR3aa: CASKSSGMLEQYF

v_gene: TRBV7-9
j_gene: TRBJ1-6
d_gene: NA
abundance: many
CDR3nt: TGTGCCAGCAGCTTAGAGGGCGGAAATAATTCACCCCTCCACTTT
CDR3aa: CASSLEGGNNSPLHF

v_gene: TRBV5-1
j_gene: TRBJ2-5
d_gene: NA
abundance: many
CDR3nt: TGCGCCAGCAGCCCGGCGACGGGCCAAGAGACCCAGTACTTC
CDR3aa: CASSPATGQETQYF

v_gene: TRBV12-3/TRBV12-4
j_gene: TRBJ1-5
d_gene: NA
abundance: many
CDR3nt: TGTGCCAGCAGTCACAGTTTACAGCCCCAGCATTTT
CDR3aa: CASSHSLQPQHF

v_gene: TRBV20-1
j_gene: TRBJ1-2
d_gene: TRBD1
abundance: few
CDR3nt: TGCAGTGCTCCCGACAGGGCCTATGGCTACACCTTC
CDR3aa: CSAPDRAYGYTF

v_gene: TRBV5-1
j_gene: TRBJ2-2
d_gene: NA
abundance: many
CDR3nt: TGCGCCAGCAGCTTTGGGGATGTGAGCACCGGGGAGCTGTTTTTT
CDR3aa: CASSFGDVSTGELFF

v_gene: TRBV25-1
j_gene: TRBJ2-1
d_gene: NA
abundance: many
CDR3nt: TGTGCCAGCAGGGACAGCTCCTACAATGAGCAGTTCTTC
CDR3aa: CASRDSSYNEQFF

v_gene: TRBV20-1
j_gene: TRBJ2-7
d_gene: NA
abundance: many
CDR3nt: TGCAGTGCTAGAAGGGCGGGCAGCTCCAACTACGAGCAGTACTTC
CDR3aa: CSARRAGSSNYEQYF

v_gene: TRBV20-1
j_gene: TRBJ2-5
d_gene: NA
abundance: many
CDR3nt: TGCAGTGCTAGGGGTGGAGAGACCCAGTACTTC
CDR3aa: CSARGGETQYF

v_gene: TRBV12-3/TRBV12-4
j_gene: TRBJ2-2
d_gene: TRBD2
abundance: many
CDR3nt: TGTGCCAGCAGTTTTAGTAGCGGGAAAGTCGGGGAGCTGTTTTTT
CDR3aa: CASSFSSGKVGELFF

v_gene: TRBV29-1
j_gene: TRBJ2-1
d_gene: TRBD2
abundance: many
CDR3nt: TGCGCGGGGGGGACAGATTACAATGAGCAGTTCTTC
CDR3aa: CAGGTDYNEQFF

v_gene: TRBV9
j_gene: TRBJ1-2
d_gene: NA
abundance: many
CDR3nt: TGTGCCAGCAGCATAGGGACCCTCCCTGAATTTGGCTACACCTTC
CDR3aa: CASSIGTLPEFGYTF

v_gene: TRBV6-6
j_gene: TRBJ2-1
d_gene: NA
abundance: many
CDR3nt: TGTGCCAGCAGTTACTCGAGAGTACTACCCCCCAGCAATGAGCAGTTCTTC
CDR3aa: CASSYSRVLPPSNEQFF

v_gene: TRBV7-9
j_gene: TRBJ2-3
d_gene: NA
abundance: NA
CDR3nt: TGTGCCAGCAGCTTAGTCGGGGAAAGTAAGGGAGATACGCAGTATTTT
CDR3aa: CASSLVGESKGDTQYF

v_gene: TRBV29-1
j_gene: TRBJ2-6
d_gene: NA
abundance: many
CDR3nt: TGCAGCGTTGGAGAGGGAGGCTCTGGGGCCAACGTCCTGACTTTC
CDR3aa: CSVGEGGSGANVLTF

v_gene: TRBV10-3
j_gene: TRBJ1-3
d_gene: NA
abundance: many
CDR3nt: TGTGCCACGACCAGGGCCGCACCCTCTGGAAACACCATATATTTT
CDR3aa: CATTRAAPSGNTIYF

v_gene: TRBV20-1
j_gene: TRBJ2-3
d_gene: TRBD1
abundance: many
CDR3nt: TGCAGTGCTAGAAAGGGGACAGAGATCACAGATACGCAGTATTTT
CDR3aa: CSARKGTEITDTQYF

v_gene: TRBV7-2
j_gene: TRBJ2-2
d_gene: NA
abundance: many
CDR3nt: TGTGCCAGCAAGCAGGGTTGGACCGGGGAGCTGTTTTTT
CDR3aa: CASKQGWTGELFF

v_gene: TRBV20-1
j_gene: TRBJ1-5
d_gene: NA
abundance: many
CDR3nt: TGCAGTGCTCTTGGGGCGGATAATCAGCCCCAGCATTTT
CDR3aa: CSALGADNQPQHF

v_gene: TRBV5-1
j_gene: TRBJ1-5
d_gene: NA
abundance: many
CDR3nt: TGCGCCAGCAGCGAGGACTATAGCAATCAGCCCCAGCATTTT
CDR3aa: CASSEDYSNQPQHF

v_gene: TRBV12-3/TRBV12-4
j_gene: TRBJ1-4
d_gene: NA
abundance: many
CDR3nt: TGTGCCAGCAGTTTCAATTGGGGGGAAAAACTGTTTTTT
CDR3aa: CASSFNWGEKLFF

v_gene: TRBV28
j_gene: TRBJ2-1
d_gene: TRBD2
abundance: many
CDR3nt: TGTGCCAGCAGTCGAGCGGGAGGGTACAATGAGCAGTTCTTC
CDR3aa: CASSRAGGYNEQFF

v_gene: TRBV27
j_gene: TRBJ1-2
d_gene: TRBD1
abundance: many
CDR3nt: TGTGCCAGCAGACCACTCGACAGGGTTATCAATGGCTACACCTTC
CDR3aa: CASRPLDRVINGYTF

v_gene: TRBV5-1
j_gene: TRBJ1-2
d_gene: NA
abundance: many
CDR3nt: TGCGCCAGCAGCGCATCCAGGGCCGGCTACACCTTC
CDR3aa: CASSASRAGYTF

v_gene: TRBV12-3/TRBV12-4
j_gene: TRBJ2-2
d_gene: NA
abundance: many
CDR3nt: TGTGCCAGCAAGGCGAGGGGGACCGGGGAGCTGTTTTTT
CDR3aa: CASKARGTGELFF

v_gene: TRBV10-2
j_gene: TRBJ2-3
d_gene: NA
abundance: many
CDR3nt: TGCGCCAGAGCAAAGGGGAGCCAAAGCTCAGATACGCAGTATTTT
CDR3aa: CARAKGSQSSDTQYF

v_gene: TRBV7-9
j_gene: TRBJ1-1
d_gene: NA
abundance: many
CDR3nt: TGTGCCAGCAGCGCCTTACAGGGCATGAACACTGAAGCTTTCTTT
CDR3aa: CASSALQGMNTEAFF

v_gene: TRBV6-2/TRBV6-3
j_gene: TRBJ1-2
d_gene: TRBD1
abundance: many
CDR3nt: TGTGCCAGCAGTTACCGGGACAGGGGCTTCTATGGCTACACCTTC
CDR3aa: CASSYRDRGFYGYTF

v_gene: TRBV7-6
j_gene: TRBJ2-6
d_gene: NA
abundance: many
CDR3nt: TGTGCCAGCTCCGGTGGTGGGGCCAACGTCCTGACTTTC
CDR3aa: CASSGGGANVLTF

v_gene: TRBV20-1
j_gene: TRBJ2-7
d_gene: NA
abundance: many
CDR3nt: TGCAGTGCTAGAAGCCGGTCCCGGGGCCACGAGCAGTACTTC
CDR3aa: CSARSRSRGHEQYF

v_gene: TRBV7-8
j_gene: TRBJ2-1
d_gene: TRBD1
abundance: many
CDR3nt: TGTGCCAGCAGCACTCGGACAGGGTACAATGAGCAGTTCTTC
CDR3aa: CASSTRTGYNEQFF

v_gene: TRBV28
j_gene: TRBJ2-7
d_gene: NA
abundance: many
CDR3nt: TGTGCCAGCAGTCAAGGGGAAGGGAGCTCCTACGAGCAGTACTTC
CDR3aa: CASSQGEGSSYEQYF

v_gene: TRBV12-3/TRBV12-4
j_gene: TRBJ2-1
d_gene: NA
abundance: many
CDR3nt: TGTGCCAGCAGTTGGGGCGGGCCAGCTTATAATGAGCAGTTCTTC
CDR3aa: CASSWGGPAYNEQFF

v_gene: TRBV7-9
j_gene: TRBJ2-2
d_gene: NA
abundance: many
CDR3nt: TGTGCCAGCAGCTCATTCGGCCCAGAGGGCACCGGGGAGCTGTTTTTT
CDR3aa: CASSSFGPEGTGELFF

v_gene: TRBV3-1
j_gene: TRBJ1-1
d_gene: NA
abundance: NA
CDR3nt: TGTGCCAGCAGCCACAACAACATGAACACTGAAGCTTTCTTT
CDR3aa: CASSHNNMNTEAFF

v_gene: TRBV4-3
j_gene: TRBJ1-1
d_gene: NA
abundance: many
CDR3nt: TGCGCCAGCAGCCAAGTCGTCTTGAACACTGAAGCTTTCTTT
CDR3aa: CASSQVVLNTEAFF

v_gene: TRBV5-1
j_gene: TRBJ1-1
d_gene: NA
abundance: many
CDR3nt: TGCGCCAGCGGCGACCACGTAGGGACTGAAGCTTTCTTT
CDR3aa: CASGDHVGTEAFF

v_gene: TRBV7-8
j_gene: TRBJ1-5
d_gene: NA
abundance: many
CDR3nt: TGTGCCAGCAGCTTACGTCCCAGGGATCAGCCCCAGCATTTT
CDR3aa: CASSLRPRDQPQHF